This T cell receptor (beta chain) emerged from a study of control samples from healthy donors and cancer patients. The protocol was immunoSEQ multiplex PCR, while the TCRdb copy is restricted to in-frame clones and leaves out a portion. The sample comprises roughly 88,000 clones, approximately 91% of which are singletons, and around 0.95% rests with the top ten. Trimming took 7 bases from V and 0 from J, leaving 18 bases between them. This CDR3 comprises 16 residues. Germline CDR1 reads LNHDA; CDR2 reads SQIVND (reference sequence). This TCR derives from a woman aged 25 to 39 in good health. The sequenced sample consisted of blood. The chain couples TRBV19 to TRBJ1-2, with no clear D. CDR3 sequence (DNA): TGTGCCAGTACCCCACGGGCCTTTGGAGCTAACTATGGCTACACCTTC. Its protein product is CASTPRAFGANYGYTF.